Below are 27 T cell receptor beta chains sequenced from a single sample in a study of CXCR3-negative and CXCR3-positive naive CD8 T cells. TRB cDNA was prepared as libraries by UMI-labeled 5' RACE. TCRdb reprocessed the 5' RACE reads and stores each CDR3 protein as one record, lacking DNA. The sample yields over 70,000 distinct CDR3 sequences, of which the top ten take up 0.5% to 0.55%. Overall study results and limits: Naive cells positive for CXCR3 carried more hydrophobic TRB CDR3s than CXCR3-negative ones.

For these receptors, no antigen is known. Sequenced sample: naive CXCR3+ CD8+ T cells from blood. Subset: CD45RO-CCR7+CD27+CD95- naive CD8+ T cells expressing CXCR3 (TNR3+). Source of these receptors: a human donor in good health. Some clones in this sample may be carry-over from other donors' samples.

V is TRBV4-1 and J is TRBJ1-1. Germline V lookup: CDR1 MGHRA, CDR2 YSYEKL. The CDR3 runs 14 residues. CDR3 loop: CASSFSGGGTEAFF.

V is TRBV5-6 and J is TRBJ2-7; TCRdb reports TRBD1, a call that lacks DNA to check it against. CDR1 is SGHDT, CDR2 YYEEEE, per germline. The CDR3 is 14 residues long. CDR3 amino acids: CASSLVFRVHEQYF.

CDR3 sequence reads: CASRGITSPYNEQFF. This chain joins TRBV2 and TRBJ2-1. Germline V gene lookup returns CDR1 SNHLY and CDR2 FYNNEI. The CDR3 is made up of 15 amino acids.

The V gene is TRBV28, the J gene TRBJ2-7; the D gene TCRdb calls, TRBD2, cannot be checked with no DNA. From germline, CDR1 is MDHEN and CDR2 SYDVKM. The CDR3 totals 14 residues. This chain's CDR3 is CATSPEGYGYEQYF. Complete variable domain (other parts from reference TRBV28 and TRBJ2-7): DVKVTQSSRYLVKRTGEKVFLECVQDMDHENMFWYRQDPGLGLRLIYFSYDVKMKEKGDIPEGYSVSREKKERFSLILESASTNQTSMYLCATSPEGYGYEQYFGPGTRLTVT.

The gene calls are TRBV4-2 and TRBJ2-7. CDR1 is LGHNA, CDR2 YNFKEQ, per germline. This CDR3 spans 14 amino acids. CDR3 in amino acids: CASSQAGNPYEQYF.

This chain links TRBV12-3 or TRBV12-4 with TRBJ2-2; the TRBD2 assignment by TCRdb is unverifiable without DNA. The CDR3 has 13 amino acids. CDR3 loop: CASSLAGGGELFF.

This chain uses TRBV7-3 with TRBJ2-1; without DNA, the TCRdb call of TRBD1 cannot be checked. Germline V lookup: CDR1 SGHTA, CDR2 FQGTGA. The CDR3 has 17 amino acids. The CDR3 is CASSLSVRDKAYNEQFF.

The CDR3 loop reads CASSESGSGGREQYF. The rearrangement links TRBV25-1 to TRBJ2-7; TCRdb selects TRBD2, and the lack of DNA leaves this call unchecked. The V gene's germline CDR1 is MGHDK and CDR2 SYGVNS. The CDR3 covers 15 residues.

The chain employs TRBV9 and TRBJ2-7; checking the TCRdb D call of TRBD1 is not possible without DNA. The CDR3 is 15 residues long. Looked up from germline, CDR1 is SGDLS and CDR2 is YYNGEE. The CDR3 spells CASSVTGTLGYEQYF.

CDR3 amino acids: CSVDRENSYNEQFF. The rearrangement joins TRBV29-1 to TRBJ2-1. Germline V gene sequence: CDR1 SQVTM, CDR2 ANQGSEA. The CDR3 sequence is 14 residues long.

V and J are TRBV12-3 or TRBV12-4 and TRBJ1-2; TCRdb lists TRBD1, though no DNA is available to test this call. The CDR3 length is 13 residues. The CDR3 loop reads CASSRTLTMGYTF.

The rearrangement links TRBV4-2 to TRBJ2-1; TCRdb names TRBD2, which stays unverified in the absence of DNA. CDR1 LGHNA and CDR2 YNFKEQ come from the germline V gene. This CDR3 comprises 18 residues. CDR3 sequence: CASSRQHFTSGSYNEQFF.

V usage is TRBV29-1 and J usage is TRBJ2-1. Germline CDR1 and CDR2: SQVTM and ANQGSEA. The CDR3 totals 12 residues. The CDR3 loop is CSVDEVYNEQFF.

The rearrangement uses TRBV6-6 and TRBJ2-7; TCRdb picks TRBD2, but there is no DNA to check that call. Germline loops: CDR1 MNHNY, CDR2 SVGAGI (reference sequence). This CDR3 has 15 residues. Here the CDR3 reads CASTEGLAGRYEQYF.

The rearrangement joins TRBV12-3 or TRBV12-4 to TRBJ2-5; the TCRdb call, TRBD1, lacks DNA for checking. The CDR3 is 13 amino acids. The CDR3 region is CASSYFREETQYF.

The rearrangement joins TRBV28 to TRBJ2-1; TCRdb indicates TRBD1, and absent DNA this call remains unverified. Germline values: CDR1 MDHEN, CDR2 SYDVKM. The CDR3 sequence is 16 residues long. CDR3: CASITGGLSYYNEQFF.

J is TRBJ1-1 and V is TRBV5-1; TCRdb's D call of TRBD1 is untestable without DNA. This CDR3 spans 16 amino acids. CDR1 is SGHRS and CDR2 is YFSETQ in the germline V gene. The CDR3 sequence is CASSLTRVGEITEAFF.

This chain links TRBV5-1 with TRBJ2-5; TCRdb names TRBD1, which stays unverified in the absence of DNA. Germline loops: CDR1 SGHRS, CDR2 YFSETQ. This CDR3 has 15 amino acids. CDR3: CASSWAGEPQETQYF. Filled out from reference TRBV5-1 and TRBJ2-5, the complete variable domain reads KAGVTQTPRYLIKTRGQQVTLSCSPISGHRSVSWYQQTPGQGLQFLFEYFSETQRNKGNFPGRFSGRQFSNSRSEMNVSTLELGDSALYLCASSWAGEPQETQYFGPGTRLLVL.

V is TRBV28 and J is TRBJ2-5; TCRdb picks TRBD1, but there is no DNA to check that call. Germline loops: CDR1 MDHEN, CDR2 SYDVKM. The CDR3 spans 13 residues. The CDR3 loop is CATSTGGEETQYF.

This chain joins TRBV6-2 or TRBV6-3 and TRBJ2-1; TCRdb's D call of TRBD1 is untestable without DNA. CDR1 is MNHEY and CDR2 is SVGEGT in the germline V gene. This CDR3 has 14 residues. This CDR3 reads CATYSGTFYNEQFF.

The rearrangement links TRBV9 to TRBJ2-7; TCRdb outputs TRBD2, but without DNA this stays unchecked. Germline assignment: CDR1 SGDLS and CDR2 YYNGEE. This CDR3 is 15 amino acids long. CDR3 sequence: CASSNEGNGLYEQYF.

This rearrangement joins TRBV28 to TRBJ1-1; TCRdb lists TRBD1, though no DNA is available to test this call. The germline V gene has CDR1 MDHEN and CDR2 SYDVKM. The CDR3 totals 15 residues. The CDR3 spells CASSLSVRGATEAFF.

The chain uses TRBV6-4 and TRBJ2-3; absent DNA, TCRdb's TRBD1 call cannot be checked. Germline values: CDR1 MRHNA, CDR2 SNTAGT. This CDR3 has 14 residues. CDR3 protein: CASSRTGSTDTQYF.

The CDR3: CASSQEVGTSGYEQYF. This rearrangement joins TRBV4-3 to TRBJ2-7; TCRdb returns TRBD2, unconfirmable since there is no DNA. This CDR3 has 16 residues. Per germline, CDR1 LGHNA and CDR2 YSLEER.

The CDR3 protein is CATSDTSDYTDTQYF. This rearrangement joins TRBV15 to TRBJ2-3; TCRdb names TRBD2, which stays unverified in the absence of DNA. Germline V gene lookup returns CDR1 LNHNV and CDR2 YYDKDF (reference sequence). The length of the CDR3 is 15 residues.

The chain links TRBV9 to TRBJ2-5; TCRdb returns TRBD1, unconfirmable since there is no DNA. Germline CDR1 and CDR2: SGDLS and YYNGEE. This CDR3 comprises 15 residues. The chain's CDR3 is CASSAPPTGRKTQYF.

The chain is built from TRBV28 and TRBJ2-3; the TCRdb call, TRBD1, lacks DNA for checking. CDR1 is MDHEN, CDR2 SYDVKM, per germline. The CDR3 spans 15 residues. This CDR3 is CASSSRDSSTDTQYF.